Each of the 4 T cell receptor beta chains below was sequenced from the same sample in a study of T cells in Graves' hyperthyroidism and ophthalmopathy. It was RNA transcripts that yielded the amplified TCR beta CDR3 regions. Carried out on the TCR CDR3, a first-round RT-PCR used the HTBI primer set. TCRdb itself ran the multiplex PCR reads through MiXCR, one entry per CDR3 protein. The table lists approximately 330,000 distinct CDR3 sequences, roughly 18% of them singletons. The sample was blood. These TCRs come from a woman in her 50s with Graves' hyperthyroidism.

Of note for this clonotype: The junction shows a germline mismatch at one end, possibly a read error. The chain recombines TRBV28 with TRBJ1-5; TRBD1 matches at 11 bases. CDR3 length equals 15 residues. Germline CDR1 MDHEN, CDR2 SYDVKM. DNA of the CDR3: TGTGCCGGCAGCCCCGGGACAGGGGGAATTCAGCCCCAGCATTTT. Translated: CAGSPGTGGIQPQHF.

The J gene is TRBJ2-7, the V gene TRBV5-5; perhaps TRBD2 as D (5 bases). Trimming removed 0 bases from V and 0 bases from J, with 13 bases in between. Germline CDR1 SGHKS, CDR2 YYEKEE (reference sequence). The length of the CDR3 is 16 residues. As DNA, the CDR3 is TGTGCCAGCAGCTTGGCTTGGGAGACGAGCTCCTACGAGCAGTACTTC. This codes for CASSLAWETSSYEQYF.

The chain links TRBV6-1 to TRBJ2-1, with 11 bases lining up with TRBD1. Trimming at V came to 8 bases and at J to 9 bases, leaving 12 bases not matched to a gene. The CDR3 is made up of 15 amino acids. The germline V gene encodes CDR1 MNHNS and CDR2 SASEGT. CDR3 amino acids: CASRTRTGGFGEQFF. CDR3 in DNA: TGTGCCAGCCGCACCAGGACAGGGGGCTTCGGTGAGCAGTTCTTC.

V and J are TRBV15 and TRBJ1-1, with 8 bases matching TRBD1. V lost 3 bases to trimming and J lost 6 bases; unmatched junction nucleotides: 6. Germline V gene sequence: CDR1 LNHNV, CDR2 YYDKDF (reference sequence). CDR3 size: 14 residues. The CDR3 region is CATSRADRAPEAFF. As DNA, the CDR3 is TGTGCCACCAGCAGGGCGGACAGGGCCCCTGAAGCTTTCTTT.